This T cell receptor (beta chain) was retrieved from a study of cytomegalovirus exposure and HLA in healthy donors. The PCR ran on 60 Vbeta and 13 Jbeta primers. Generated by immunoSEQ multiplex PCR, the TCRdb table keeps only in-frame clones and is missing some. Here the sample spans some 150,000 clones, 60% to 80% being singletons. V lost 4 bases to trimming and J lost 1 base, with 9 bases between them. The CDR3 runs 14 residues. Germline CDR1 is SGHVS and CDR2 is FQNEAQ. This TCR was recovered from a man aged 60-69 years in good health and CMV-seronegative. The genes are TRBV7-8 and TRBJ2-3; a weak D match, TRBD2 (5 bases). The specimen was PBMCs. CDR3 amino acids: CASSSTAGTDTQYF. The CDR3 bases are TGTGCCAGCAGCTCCACAGCGGGCACAGATACGCAGTATTTT.